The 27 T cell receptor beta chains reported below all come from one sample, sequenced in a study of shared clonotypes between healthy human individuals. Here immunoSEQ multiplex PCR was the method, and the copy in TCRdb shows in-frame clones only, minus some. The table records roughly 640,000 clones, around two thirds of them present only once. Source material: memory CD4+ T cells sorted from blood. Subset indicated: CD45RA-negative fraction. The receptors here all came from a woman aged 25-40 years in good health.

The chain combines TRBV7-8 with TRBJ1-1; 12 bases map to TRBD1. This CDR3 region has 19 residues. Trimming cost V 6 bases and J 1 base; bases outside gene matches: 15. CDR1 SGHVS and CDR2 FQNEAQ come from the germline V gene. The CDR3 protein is CASRLLPGTGGAGNTEAFF. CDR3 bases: TGTGCCAGCAGACTTCTCCCCGGGACAGGGGGCGCTGGGAACACTGAAGCTTTCTTT. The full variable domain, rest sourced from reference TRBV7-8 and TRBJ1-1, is GAGVSQSPRYKVAKRGQDVALRCDPISGHVSLFWYQQALGQGPEFLTYFQNEAQLDKSGLPSDRFFAERPEGSVSTLKIQRTQQEDSAVYLCASRLLPGTGGAGNTEAFFGQGTRLTVV.

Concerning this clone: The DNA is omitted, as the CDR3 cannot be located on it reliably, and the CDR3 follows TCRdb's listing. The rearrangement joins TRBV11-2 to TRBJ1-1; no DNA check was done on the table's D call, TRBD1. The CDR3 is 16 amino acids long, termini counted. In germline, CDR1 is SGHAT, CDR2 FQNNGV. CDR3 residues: CASSFGPGQANTEAFF.

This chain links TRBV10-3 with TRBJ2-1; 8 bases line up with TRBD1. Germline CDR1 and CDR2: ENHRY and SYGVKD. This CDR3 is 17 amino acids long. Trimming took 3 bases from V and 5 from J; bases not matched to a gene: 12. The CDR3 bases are TGTGCCATCAGTGAAATCGGACAGGGAGTGGAACACAATGAGCAGTTCTTC. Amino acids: CAISEIGQGVEHNEQFF.

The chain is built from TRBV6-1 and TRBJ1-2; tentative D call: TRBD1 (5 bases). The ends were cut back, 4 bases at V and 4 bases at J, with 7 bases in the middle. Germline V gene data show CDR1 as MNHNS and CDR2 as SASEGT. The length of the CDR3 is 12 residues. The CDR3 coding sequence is TGTGCCAGCAGTGCAGGGACCTATGGCTACACCTTC. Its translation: CASSAGTYGYTF.

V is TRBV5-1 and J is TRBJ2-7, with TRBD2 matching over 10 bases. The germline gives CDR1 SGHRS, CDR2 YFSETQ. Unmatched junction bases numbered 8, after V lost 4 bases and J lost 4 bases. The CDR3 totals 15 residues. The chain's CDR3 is CASSVLAGGEYEQYF. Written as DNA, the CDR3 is TGCGCCAGCAGCGTCTTAGCGGGGGGAGAGTACGAGCAGTACTTC.

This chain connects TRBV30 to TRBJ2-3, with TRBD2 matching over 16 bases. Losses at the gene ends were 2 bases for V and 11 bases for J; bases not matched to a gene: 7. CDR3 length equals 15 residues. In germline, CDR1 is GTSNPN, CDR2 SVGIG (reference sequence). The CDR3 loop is CAWSRGTSGGEGQYF. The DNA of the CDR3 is TGTGCCTGGAGTCGAGGGACTAGCGGGGGGGAGGGGCAGTATTTT.

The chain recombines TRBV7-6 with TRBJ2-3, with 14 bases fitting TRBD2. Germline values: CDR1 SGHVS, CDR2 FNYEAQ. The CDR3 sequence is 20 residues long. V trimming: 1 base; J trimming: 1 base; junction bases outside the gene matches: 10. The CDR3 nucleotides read TGTGCCAGCAGCTTAGATTACGGACTAGCGGGAGGACCCGGCACAGATACGCAGTATTTT. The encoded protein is CASSLDYGLAGGPGTDTQYF.

The DNA for the CDR3 is TGCGCCAGCAGATCTTCAGACCAAGAGACCCAGTACTTC. Translation gives CASRSSDQETQYF. The rearrangement joins TRBV4-1 to TRBJ2-5, with unresolved D. The germline V gene encodes CDR1 MGHRA and CDR2 YSYEKL. This CDR3 has 13 residues. V shed 6 bases and J shed 0 bases, with 8 bases lying between them.

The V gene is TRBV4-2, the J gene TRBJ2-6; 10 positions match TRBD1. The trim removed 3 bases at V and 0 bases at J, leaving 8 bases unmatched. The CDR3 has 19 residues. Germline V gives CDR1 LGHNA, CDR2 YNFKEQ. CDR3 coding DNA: TGTGCCAGCAGCCAGGGGTCCGGGACAGGGGCCTCTGGGGCCAACGTCCTGACTTTC. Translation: CASSQGSGTGASGANVLTF.

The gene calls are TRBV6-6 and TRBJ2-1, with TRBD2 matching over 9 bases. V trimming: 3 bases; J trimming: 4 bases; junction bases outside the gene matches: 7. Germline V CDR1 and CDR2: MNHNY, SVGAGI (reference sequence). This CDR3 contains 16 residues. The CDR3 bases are TGTGCCAGCAGTTATCAGACTAGCGGACCATACAATGAGCAGTTCTTC. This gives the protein CASSYQTSGPYNEQFF.

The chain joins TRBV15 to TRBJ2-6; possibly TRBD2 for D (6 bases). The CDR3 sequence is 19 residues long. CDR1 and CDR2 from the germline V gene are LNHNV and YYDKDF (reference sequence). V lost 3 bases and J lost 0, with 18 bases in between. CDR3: CATSRGLWGVSSGANVLTF. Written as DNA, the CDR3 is TGTGCCACCAGCAGGGGACTGTGGGGGGTTTCCTCTGGGGCCAACGTCCTGACTTTC. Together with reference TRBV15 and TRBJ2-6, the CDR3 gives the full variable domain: DAMVIQNPRYQVTQFGKPVTLSCSQTLNHNVMYWYQQKSSQAPKLLFHYYDKDFNNEADTPDNFQSRRPNTSFCFLDIRSPGLGDTAMYLCATSRGLWGVSSGANVLTFGAGSRLTVL.

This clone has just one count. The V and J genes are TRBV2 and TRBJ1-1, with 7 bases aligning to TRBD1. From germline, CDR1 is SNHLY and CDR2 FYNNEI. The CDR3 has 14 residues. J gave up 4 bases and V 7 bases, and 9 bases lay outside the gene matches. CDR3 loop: CASTVSGGFTEAFF. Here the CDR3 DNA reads TGTGCCAGCACCGTTTCAGGGGGGTTCACTGAAGCTTTCTTT. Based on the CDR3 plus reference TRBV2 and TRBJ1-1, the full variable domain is EPEVTQTPSHQVTQMGQEVILRCVPISNHLYFYWYRQILGQKVEFLVSFYNNEISEKSEIFDDQFSVERPDGSNFTLKIRSTKLEDSAMYFCASTVSGGFTEAFFGQGTRLTVV.

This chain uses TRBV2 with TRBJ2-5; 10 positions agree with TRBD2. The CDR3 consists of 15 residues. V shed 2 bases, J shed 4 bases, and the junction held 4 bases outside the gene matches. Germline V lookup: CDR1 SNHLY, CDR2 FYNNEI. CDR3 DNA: TGTGCCAGCAGTGAAACTAGCGGGACTTTAGAGACCCAGTACTTC. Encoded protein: CASSETSGTLETQYF.

As DNA, the CDR3 is TGCGCCAGCTCTCCACAGGGGGTCGCCTACGAGCAGTACTTC. It codes for CASSPQGVAYEQYF. This chain connects TRBV5-1 to TRBJ2-7; 8 positions agree with TRBD1. Germline V gene sequence: CDR1 SGHRS, CDR2 YFSETQ. The ends lost 7 bases at V and 2 bases at J; junction bases unmatched: 8. CDR3 length equals 14 residues.

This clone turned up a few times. The CDR3 DNA follows: TGTGCCAGCAGTATCTTTTCGGGGGATACGCAGTATTTT. Encoded protein: CASSIFSGDTQYF. The chain combines TRBV2 with TRBJ2-3; TRBD2 is a possible D gene (5 bases). The CDR3 sequence is 13 residues long. CDR1 and CDR2 (germline): SNHLY, FYNNEI. Trimming took off 5 bases at V and 6 bases at J, with 12 bases between the two ends.

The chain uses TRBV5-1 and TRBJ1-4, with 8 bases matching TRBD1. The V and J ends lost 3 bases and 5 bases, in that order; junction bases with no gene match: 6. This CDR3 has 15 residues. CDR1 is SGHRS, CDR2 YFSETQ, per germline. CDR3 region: CASSWGQATNEKLFF. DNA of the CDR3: TGCGCCAGCAGCTGGGGACAGGCGACGAATGAAAAACTGTTTTTT.

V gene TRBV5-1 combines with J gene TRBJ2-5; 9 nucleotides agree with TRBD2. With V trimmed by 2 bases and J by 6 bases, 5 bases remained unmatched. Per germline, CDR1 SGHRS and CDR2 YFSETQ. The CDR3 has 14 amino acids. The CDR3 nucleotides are TGCGCCAGCAGCTTAGTAGCGGGAGATAAGACCCAGTACTTC. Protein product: CASSLVAGDKTQYF. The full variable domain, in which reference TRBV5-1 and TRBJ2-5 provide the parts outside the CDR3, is KAGVTQTPRYLIKTRGQQVTLSCSPISGHRSVSWYQQTPGQGLQFLFEYFSETQRNKGNFPGRFSGRQFSNSRSEMNVSTLELGDSALYLCASSLVAGDKTQYFGPGTRLLVL.

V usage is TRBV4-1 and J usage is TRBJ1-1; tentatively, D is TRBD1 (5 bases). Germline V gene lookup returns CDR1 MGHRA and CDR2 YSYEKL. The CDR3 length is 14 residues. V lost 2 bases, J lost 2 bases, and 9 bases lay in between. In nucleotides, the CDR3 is TGCGCCAGCAGCCAACAGGGAGCCAACACTGAAGCTTTCTTT. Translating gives CASSQQGANTEAFF.

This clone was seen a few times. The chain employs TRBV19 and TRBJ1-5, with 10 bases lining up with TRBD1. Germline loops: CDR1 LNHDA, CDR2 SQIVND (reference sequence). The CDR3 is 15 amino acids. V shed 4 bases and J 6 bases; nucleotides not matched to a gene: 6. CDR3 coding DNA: TGTGCCAGTAGTAGAGGGGGACAGGGGAGTCAGCCCCAGCATTTT. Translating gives CASSRGGQGSQPQHF.

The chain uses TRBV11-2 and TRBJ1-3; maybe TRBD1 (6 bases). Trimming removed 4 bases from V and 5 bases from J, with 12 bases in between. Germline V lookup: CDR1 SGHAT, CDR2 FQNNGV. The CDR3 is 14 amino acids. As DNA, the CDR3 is TGTGCCAGCAGCTCCCCCGGGGGCCGAAACACCATATATTTT. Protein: CASSSPGGRNTIYF.

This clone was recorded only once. The CDR3 region is CAVEAGYQETQYF. CDR3 DNA: TGTGCGGTAGAGGCCGGGTACCAAGAGACCCAGTACTTC. This chain links TRBV5-4 with TRBJ2-5; D not certain. The V gene's germline CDR1 is SGHNT and CDR2 YYREEE (reference sequence). This CDR3 has 13 residues.

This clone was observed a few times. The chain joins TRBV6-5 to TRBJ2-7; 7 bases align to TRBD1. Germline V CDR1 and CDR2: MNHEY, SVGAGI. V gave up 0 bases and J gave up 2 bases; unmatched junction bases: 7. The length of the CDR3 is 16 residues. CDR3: CASSYSMAGGAYEQYF. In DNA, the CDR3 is TGTGCCAGCAGTTACTCGATGGCAGGGGGAGCCTACGAGCAGTACTTC.

CDR3 sequence (DNA): TGTGCCAGTAGTATAGAATGGTCCGGCAAAAACTATGGCTACACCTTC. Protein: CASSIEWSGKNYGYTF. This chain uses TRBV19 with TRBJ1-2; D is undetermined. V lost 0 bases, J lost 2 bases, and 13 bases lay in between. The CDR3 contains 16 residues. Per the germline V gene, CDR1 is LNHDA and CDR2 is SQIVND (reference sequence).

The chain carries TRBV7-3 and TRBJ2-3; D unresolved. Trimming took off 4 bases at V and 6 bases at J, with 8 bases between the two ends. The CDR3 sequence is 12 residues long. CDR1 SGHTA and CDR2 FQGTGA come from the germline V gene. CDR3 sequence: CASSSDLDTQYF. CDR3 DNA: TGTGCCAGCAGCTCCGACTTGGATACGCAGTATTTT.

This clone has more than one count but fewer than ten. CDR3 protein: CASSYRAGQGILGEKLFF. The CDR3 nucleotides read TGTGCCAGCAGCTACCGGGCGGGACAGGGAATCCTGGGGGAAAAACTGTTTTTT. This chain connects TRBV11-2 to TRBJ1-4; 9 bases are a match to TRBD1. J lost 8 bases, V lost 4 bases, and 17 bases had no gene match. The germline gives CDR1 SGHAT, CDR2 FQNNGV. The length of the CDR3 is 18 residues.

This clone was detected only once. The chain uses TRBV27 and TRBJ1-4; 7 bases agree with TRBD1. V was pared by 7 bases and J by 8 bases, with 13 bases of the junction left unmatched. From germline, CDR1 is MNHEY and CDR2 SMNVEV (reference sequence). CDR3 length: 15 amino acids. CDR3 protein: CASNHFTGEPEKLFF. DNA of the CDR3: TGTGCCAGCAATCACTTTACAGGGGAGCCCGAAAAACTGTTTTTT.

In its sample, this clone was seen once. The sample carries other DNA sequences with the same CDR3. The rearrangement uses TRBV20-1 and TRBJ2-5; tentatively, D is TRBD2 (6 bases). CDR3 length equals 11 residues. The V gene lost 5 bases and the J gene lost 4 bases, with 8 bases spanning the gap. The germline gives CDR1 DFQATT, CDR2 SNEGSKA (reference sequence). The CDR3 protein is CSARGGETQYF. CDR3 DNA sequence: TGCAGTGCTCGGGGAGGAGAGACCCAGTACTTC.